One and the same sample provided the 24 T cell receptor beta chains below, sequenced in a study of blood T cell repertoires in COVID-19. TCRdb's table, derived via immunoSEQ multiplex PCR, lists solely in-frame clones and lacks some. This sample has under 200,000 clones; around nine tenths occur once, and the top ten carry about 9.4%. What was sequenced was peripheral blood. These TCRs come from a woman in her seventies with COVID-19, enrolled during active disease.

The rearrangement uses TRBV5-1 and TRBJ2-5; the match to TRBD1 covers 8 bases. This CDR3 spans 15 amino acids. V lost 4 bases and J lost 4; bases outside the gene matches: 9. Germline CDR1 SGHRS, CDR2 YFSETQ. In DNA, the CDR3 is TGCGCCAGCAGCCCTCAGACAGGGGCAGGAGAGACCCAGTACTTC. Translation gives CASSPQTGAGETQYF.

The rearrangement uses TRBV5-5 and TRBJ1-2; no firm D call. V lost 4 bases, J lost 7 bases, and 17 bases lay in between. The CDR3 totals 14 residues. CDR1 and CDR2 from the germline V gene are SGHKS and YYEKEE (reference sequence). CDR3 nucleotide sequence: TGTGCCAGCAGCCCCTCGGGGAGGGCGGGTGGCTACACCTTC. Protein sequence: CASSPSGRAGGYTF.

J is TRBJ1-3 and V is TRBV4-1, with D possibly being TRBD1 (6 bases). Germline CDR1 MGHRA, CDR2 YSYEKL. The CDR3 spans 19 residues. Trimming took off 4 bases at V and 0 bases at J, with 22 bases between the two ends. As DNA, the CDR3 is TGCGCCAGCAGCCGTACCGTACAGGGATTGGAGAGCTCTGGAAACACCATATATTTT. This gives the protein CASSRTVQGLESSGNTIYF.

The rearrangement links TRBV15 to TRBJ2-7, with 10 bases aligning to TRBD2. This CDR3 is 17 amino acids long. The V and J ends lost 0 bases and 3 bases, in that order; junction bases with no gene match: 8. The germline V gene has CDR1 LNHNV and CDR2 YYDKDF (reference sequence). The CDR3 DNA is TGTGCCACCAGCAGAGATCCCCCGGGACTAGCGAACTACGAGCAGTACTTC. Residues: CATSRDPPGLANYEQYF.

This clone was seen a handful of times. V gene TRBV13 combines with J gene TRBJ2-1; TRBD1 matches at 8 bases. Unmatched junction bases numbered 5, after V lost 5 bases and J lost 2 bases. The CDR3 consists of 15 residues. CDR1 is PRHDT and CDR2 is FYEKMQ in the germline V gene (reference sequence). CDR3 sequence reads: CASSAGQGAYNEQFF. The CDR3 region has the DNA TGTGCCAGCAGCGCCGGACAGGGAGCCTACAATGAGCAGTTCTTC.

The chain recombines TRBV6-5 with TRBJ1-1; TRBD1 agrees at 7 bases. Trimming at V came to 7 bases and at J to 4 bases, leaving 12 bases not matched to a gene. Germline V gene data show CDR1 as MNHEY and CDR2 as SVGAGI. There are 15 residues in the CDR3. CDR3 region: CASILSTGKGTEAFF. CDR3 sequence (DNA): TGTGCCAGCATTCTTTCGACAGGGAAAGGCACTGAAGCTTTCTTT.

The chain couples TRBV28 to TRBJ1-5; 10 bases align to TRBD1. The CDR3 is made up of 18 amino acids. Germline-derived CDR1 and CDR2 are MDHEN and SYDVKM. V trimming: 6 bases; J trimming: 0 bases; junction bases outside the gene matches: 11. This chain's CDR3 is CASSTFRTGGDSNQPQHF. CDR3 sequence (DNA): TGTGCCAGCAGCACCTTTAGGACAGGGGGTGATAGCAATCAGCCCCAGCATTTT.

The V and J genes are TRBV5-4 and TRBJ1-2; tentative D call: TRBD1 (5 bases). Trimming removed 0 bases from V and 8 bases from J, with 20 bases in between. The CDR3 is 16 amino acids. Germline V lookup: CDR1 SGHNT, CDR2 YYREEE (reference sequence). CDR3 residues: CASSLGSDTRAGGYTF. In nucleotides, the CDR3 is TGTGCCAGCAGCTTGGGGTCGGACACCCGGGCAGGAGGCTACACCTTC.

The chain carries TRBV30 and TRBJ1-6; the match to TRBD1 covers 12 bases. The CDR3 covers 15 residues. Trimming at V came to 5 bases and at J to 8 bases, leaving 7 bases not matched to a gene. The V gene's germline CDR1 is GTSNPN and CDR2 SVGIG (reference sequence). DNA of the CDR3: TGTGCCTGGGCAGGGACAGGGGGCCATGATTCACCCCTCCACTTT. Translating gives CAWAGTGGHDSPLHF.

The CDR3 spells CASSLVPGTGGEKLFF. CDR3 in DNA: TGTGCCAGCAGCTTGGTACCCGGCACAGGGGGTGAAAAACTGTTTTTT. V is TRBV5-6 and J is TRBJ1-4, with 8 bases lining up with TRBD1. In germline, CDR1 is SGHDT, CDR2 YYEEEE. J was trimmed by 7 bases and V by 0 bases; bases with no gene match: 8. This CDR3 has 16 residues.

In nucleotides, the CDR3 is TGTGCCAGCAGTCTGCGGGGGGGGGTTGAGACCCAGTACTTC. Translating gives CASSLRGGVETQYF. This sequence joins TRBV28 and TRBJ2-5, with TRBD2 matching over 9 bases. The CDR3 covers 14 residues. Per the germline V gene, CDR1 is MDHEN and CDR2 is SYDVKM. Germline trimming cut 5 bases from V and 5 bases from J; bases unmatched to any gene: 6.

In regard to this clone: A read error may account for a junction end that differs from germline. This sample includes further DNA sequences coding for the same CDR3. The J gene is TRBJ2-7, the V gene TRBV6-5; 11 positions match TRBD2. Looked up from germline, CDR1 is MNHEY and CDR2 is SVGAGI. This CDR3 has 14 amino acids. The DNA of the CDR3 is TGCGCCAGCAGCAATAGCGGGGGGGCCTACGAGCAGTACTTC. Translated, it gives CASSNSGGAYEQYF.

The V call is TRBV25-1, the J call TRBJ2-1; D possibly corresponds to TRBD2 (6 bases). This CDR3 region has 16 residues. CDR1 MGHDK and CDR2 SYGVNS come from the germline V gene. Trimming pared 0 bases from V and 7 bases from J, leaving 16 bases between. Here the CDR3 DNA reads TGTGCCAGCAGTGAATATAAGGGAGGTCAGAGGAATGAGCAGTTCTTC. Encoded protein: CASSEYKGGQRNEQFF.

The rearrangement links TRBV28 to TRBJ1-3; D is undetermined. Germline V gives CDR1 MDHEN, CDR2 SYDVKM. The CDR3 contains 12 residues. V was cut by 3 bases and J by 7 bases, with 7 bases left in between. The CDR3 is CASSFRRNTIYF. CDR3 bases: TGTGCCAGCAGTTTTCGGCGGAACACCATATATTTT.

J is TRBJ2-1 and V is TRBV9, with 13 positions matching TRBD2. Germline values: CDR1 SGDLS, CDR2 YYNGEE. V lost 0 bases and J lost 7; bases outside the gene matches: 1. The CDR3 extends over 15 amino acids. CDR3 nucleotide sequence: TGTGCCAGCAGCGTAGAACTAGCGGGGGGGAATGAGCAGTTCTTC. This codes for CASSVELAGGNEQFF.

The chain links TRBV3-1 (or the pseudogene TRBV3-2) to TRBJ1-4, with D possibly matching TRBD1 (6 bases). Germline V gene lookup returns CDR1 LGHDT and CDR2 YNNKEL (reference sequence). Trimming took off 4 bases at V and 0 bases at J, with 12 bases between the two ends. CDR3 size: 16 residues. In nucleotides, the CDR3 is TGTGCCAGCAGCCGCGGACAGAAAGCAACTAATGAAAAACTGTTTTTT. It codes for CASSRGQKATNEKLFF.

The gene calls are TRBV4-2 and TRBJ1-1; D is possibly TRBD1 (6 bases). Trimming left V 4 bases short and J 7 bases short, with 19 bases between. The germline V gene has CDR1 LGHNA and CDR2 YNFKEQ. This CDR3 spans 15 amino acids. CDR3 nucleotide sequence: TGTGCCAGCAGCCGAAATACAGGGTATGGTATTGAAGCTTTCTTT. Amino acids: CASSRNTGYGIEAFF.

The V and J genes are TRBV14 and TRBJ2-2; the match to TRBD1 covers 11 bases. CDR3 size: 17 residues. Trimming at V came to 4 bases and at J to 5 bases, leaving 9 bases not matched to a gene. Germline V gene data show CDR1 as SGHDN and CDR2 as FVKESK. This chain's CDR3 is CASSPPRTGGVTGELFF. The DNA for the CDR3 is TGTGCCAGCAGCCCTCCAAGGACAGGGGGCGTAACCGGGGAGCTGTTTTTT.

This chain connects TRBV19 to TRBJ1-2; D uncertain. V lost 6 bases and J 2 bases, leaving 16 bases between the germline ends. This CDR3 has 15 amino acids. The germline CDR1 and CDR2 sequences are LNHDA and SQIVND (reference sequence). CDR3: CASSSLDWANYGYTF. CDR3 nucleotide sequence: TGTGCCAGTAGCTCCCTGGATTGGGCCAACTATGGCTACACCTTC.

The chain has TRBV30 and TRBJ1-5; a possible D gene is TRBD1 (5 bases). The germline gives CDR1 GTSNPN, CDR2 SVGIG (reference sequence). V lost 5 bases to trimming and J lost 5 bases, with 16 bases between them. CDR3 length: 14 amino acids. The CDR3 protein is CAWAMDIGHQPQHF. CDR3 nucleotide sequence: TGTGCCTGGGCGATGGACATAGGTCATCAGCCCCAGCATTTT.

The rearrangement uses TRBV10-3 and TRBJ2-3; 8 nucleotides line up with TRBD2. The junction had 7 bases not matched to a gene; V was cut back by 4 bases and J by 1 base. This CDR3 comprises 16 residues. Germline-derived CDR1 and CDR2 are ENHRY and SYGVKD. DNA of the CDR3: TGTGCCATCAGTGGAAGTGCGGGGGGCCGCACAGATACGCAGTATTTT. This gives the protein CAISGSAGGRTDTQYF.

The chain is built from TRBV19 and TRBJ2-7, with D uncertain. Germline V gene sequence: CDR1 LNHDA, CDR2 SQIVND (reference sequence). The CDR3 sequence is 15 residues long. V lost 3 bases, J lost 3 bases, and 15 bases lay in between. The CDR3, as DNA: TGTGCCAGTAGTATGGCCGGAAGAGGTAACTACGAGCAGTACTTC. It is translated as CASSMAGRGNYEQYF.

V and J are TRBV30 and TRBJ2-2; TRBD2 is a possible D gene (7 bases). Germline loops: CDR1 GTSNPN, CDR2 SVGIG (reference sequence). The V end was cut by 3 bases, the J end by 0 bases, with 20 bases between. This CDR3 is built from 18 residues. The CDR3 protein is CAWRPMGRGRSNTGELFF. DNA for the CDR3: TGTGCCTGGAGGCCGATGGGGAGGGGGAGGTCGAACACCGGGGAGCTGTTTTTT.

The V call is TRBV28, the J call TRBJ2-6, with D perhaps TRBD1 (6 bases). The germline CDR1 and CDR2 sequences are MDHEN and SYDVKM. The CDR3 has 16 residues. Trimming left V 5 bases short and J 2 bases short, with 13 bases between. The chain's CDR3 is CASSPVRGTGANVLTF. CDR3 DNA: TGTGCCAGCAGTCCTGTCAGGGGAACTGGGGCCAACGTCCTGACTTTC.